This entry describes one T cell receptor beta chain. Amplification yielded TCR beta CDR3 regions, with RNA transcripts as the source. First-round RT-PCR with HTBI primers amplified the TCR CDR3 region. TCRdb used MiXCR to reprocess the multiplex PCR reads, holding one entry per CDR3 protein. The data hold more than 300,000 distinct CDR3 sequences, with 13% observed a single time. This record comes from a study of T cells in Graves' hyperthyroidism and ophthalmopathy. Background on the study: Before treatment of any kind, peripheral blood was taken at initial diagnosis.

V shed 1 base, J shed 0 bases, and the junction held 5 bases outside the gene matches. This CDR3 has 16 residues. The germline CDR1 and CDR2 sequences are LGHNA and YNFKEQ. Aged 18 to 65, the patients had hyperthyroidism that was newly diagnosed and had lasted under 2 months. Diagnoses were made from clinical symptoms, serum measures (thyroxine and TRAb), thyroid ultrasound and orbital computed tomography. Out of over 7.5 ml of fresh peripheral blood came the PBMCs. Sequencing was performed on blood. This chain uses TRBV4-2 with TRBJ1-2; 7 bases are a match to TRBD1. This sequence originates from a woman in her late teens or twenties with Graves' hyperthyroidism. This chain's CDR3 is CASSQAPGQPNYGYTF. The CDR3 DNA follows: TGTGCCAGCAGCCAAGCTCCGGGACAGCCTAACTATGGCTACACCTTC.